This T cell receptor (beta chain) was sequenced during a study of T cell responses to AZD1222 COVID-19 vaccine (dated by TCRdb to about 2021). Study-wide context: Because spike-specific TCR depth and breadth did not differ between the two schedules, AZD1222 recipients who got a second dose at roughly 4 weeks were pooled with those who got a second dose at roughly 12 weeks. Enrollment into the trials was organized by age into subgroups of 18-55, 56-69 and 70-plus years, and those subgroups contained around 150, 28 and 57 TCR-sequenced participants, respectively. TCR sequencing covered 233 trial participants: 200 to 220 given two doses of AZD1222 and approximately 25 given two doses of MenACWY control vaccine. Here is what the overall study found, with its caveats: Participants were mostly white British, with more females than males. The authors suggested clonal diversity may have been underestimated. Conclusions about previously exposed vaccinees were limited because only a handful of AZD1222 recipients were SARS-CoV-2 seropositive at baseline. The 56-69-year group was small, and its depth increase did not reach significance, likely because of low power. Because no samples from the day 14 peak response were available, repertoires could be characterized only after the peak T cell response. A significant rise in spike-specific TCR breadth and depth was observed after two AZD1222 doses relative to day 0 and relative to MenACWY recipients. Reportedly, almost half of the unique spike-specific TCRs recognized epitopes lying outside the regions that are mutated in the B.1.351 and B.1.1.7 variants. CD4 TCRs associated with the vaccine covered the entire spike protein, and the dominant responses were in regions 160-218 and 743-854.

The CDR3, cysteine through phenylalanine, is 13 amino acids long. The sequence is cut down to CDR3 DNA, 39 bases in frame from base 1. The germline V gene specifies SNHLY as CDR1 and FYNNEI as CDR2. Cut back by 4 bases and 5 bases, the V and J ends lie 11 bases apart. The CDR3 regions of human TCRbeta chains were analyzed by immunosequencing. Per the source publication's procedure: Repertoire TCRs were matched against a reference library of SARS-CoV-2-specific TCRs generated with the MIRA antigen-specificity platform. Breadth was defined as the fraction of unique TCRs that were SARS-CoV-2-associated. Depth was defined as the fraction of total T cells that were SARS-CoV-2-associated. Each spike-specific TCR was assigned to its reactive spike region and to a CD4 or CD8 class using the MIRA data. Log10-transformed breadth and depth values were compared by one-way ANOVA with Sidak's multiple comparisons tests. This immuneACCESS table, as held by TCRdb, lists in-frame sequences with V and J called but not all clones. Of the missing ones, under half trace to an unresolved V gene in checked studies; the others have no known cause. V and J calls and clone size follow that table, whereas D and trimming were derived from the DNA. The sample records roughly 120,000 clones, approximately 84% of which are singletons. The ten largest clones add up to roughly 7.4% of the sample.

The time point label, as the study defines it: baseline before first vaccination. The vaccinee samples were drawn from two UK trials, COV001 and COV002, one of which was a single-blind randomized controlled phase 2/3 trial testing AZD1222 (ChAdOx1 nCoV-19) in healthy adults. For TCRbeta chain sequencing, PBMC samples from trial participants were taken at day 0 and at day 28 after the second dose. As regards this clone: There is no known antigen for this receptor. It has no much larger one-base neighbor in the sample; base qualities were not kept.

The source is an adult in good health. In this chain, TRBV2 is recombined with TRBJ2-5; the D gene cannot be named for sure. The material was peripheral blood, obtained on day 0 of AZD1222 vaccination. The bases read TGTGCCAGCAGTGTAGAGTTTCGGGAGACCCAGTACTTC. Translated, this is CASSVEFRETQYF.